The next 9 T cell receptor beta chains were all read from a single sample in a study of CD8+ T cells in alopecia areata. CD4+ cells of about 5 patients were subjected to sorting into CD25+CD127- cells. cDNA serving as the sequencing template came from extracted, reverse transcribed RNA. Only in-frame clones appear in the TCRdb table, and some are missing; sequencing was by immunoSEQ multiplex PCR. The sample has thousands of clones, less than 75% seen once. Sequenced: CD4+ Tregs sorted from blood. The receptors come from a human donor with alopecia areata.

This chain connects TRBV5-1 to TRBJ2-2; a weak D match, TRBD1 (6 bases). This CDR3 contains 15 residues. Germline CDR1 reads SGHRS; CDR2 reads YFSETQ. Between the trimmed V and J ends, which lost 4 bases and 8 bases, there was a span of 18 bases. The CDR3 here is CASSIDGTRRGELFF. In DNA, the CDR3 is TGCGCCAGCAGCATTGATGGGACAAGACGGGGGGAGCTGTTTTTT.

This sequence joins TRBV29-1 and TRBJ1-2; D remains ambiguous. V was shortened by 7 bases and J by 0 bases, with 9 bases between the two germline ends. The CDR3 length is 12 residues. Germline assignment: CDR1 SQVTM and CDR2 ANQGSEA. The CDR3, as DNA: TGCAGCGGAGGAGATCCTAACTATGGCTACACCTTC. Amino acids: CSGGDPNYGYTF.

In its sample, this clone was seen a few times. The gene calls are TRBV7-8 and TRBJ2-1; 11 bases line up with TRBD2. The CDR3 contains 15 residues. Germline CDR1 reads SGHVS; CDR2 reads FQNEAQ. J gave up 4 bases and V 5 bases, and 4 bases lay outside the gene matches. The DNA of the CDR3 is TGTGCCAGCAGCCGTAGCGGGGGGGATTACAATGAGCAGTTCTTC. It translates to CASSRSGGDYNEQFF. The full variable domain, rest sourced from reference TRBV7-8 and TRBJ2-1, is GAGVSQSPRYKVAKRGQDVALRCDPISGHVSLFWYQQALGQGPEFLTYFQNEAQLDKSGLPSDRFFAERPEGSVSTLKIQRTQQEDSAVYLCASSRSGGDYNEQFFGPGTRLTVL.

The chain has TRBV7-2 and TRBJ2-5; unclear D gene. Germline assignment: CDR1 SGHTA and CDR2 FQGNSA. The V and J ends lost 5 bases and 2 bases respectively, with 3 bases between them. The CDR3 length is 11 residues. CDR3 in DNA: TGTGCCAGCAGCCTACAAGAGACCCAGTACTTC. Its translation: CASSLQETQYF.

J is TRBJ1-4 and V is TRBV6-6; D unclear. V was clipped by 2 bases and J by 3 bases, with 7 bases between them. Germline CDR1 reads MNHNY; CDR2 reads SVGAGI (reference sequence). The CDR3 length is 14 residues. The CDR3 spells CASSYGPPNEKLFF. In DNA form, the CDR3 reads TGTGCCAGCAGTTACGGTCCGCCTAATGAAAAACTGTTTTTT.

This sequence joins TRBV6-6 and TRBJ2-5; no clear D. The CDR3 has 15 residues. V lost 4 bases to trimming and J lost 4 bases, with 16 bases between them. Looked up from germline, CDR1 is MNHNY and CDR2 is SVGAGI (reference sequence). The CDR3: CASSLVGAWGETQYF. Written as DNA, the CDR3 is TGTGCCAGCAGTTTAGTAGGAGCTTGGGGAGAGACCCAGTACTTC.

The V gene is TRBV29-1, the J gene TRBJ2-5; 8 bases agree with TRBD1. Germline CDR1 is SQVTM and CDR2 is ANQGSEA. The CDR3 has 12 amino acids. V dropped 3 bases and J dropped 3; count of bases not matched to a gene: 0. Written as DNA, the CDR3 is TGCAGCGTTGAGGGACAGGAAGAGACCCAGTACTTC. Translation: CSVEGQEETQYF.

This sequence joins TRBV4-1 and TRBJ2-7, with D hard to call. The V and J ends lost 7 bases and 0 bases respectively, with 19 bases between them. CDR1 MGHRA and CDR2 YSYEKL come from the germline V gene. This CDR3 is 16 amino acids long. CDR3 loop: CASTSRVMSTSYEQYF. CDR3 nucleotide sequence: TGCGCCAGCACCTCAAGAGTTATGTCTACCTCCTACGAGCAGTACTTC.

This clone has only a few counts. This chain joins TRBV7-2 and TRBJ2-2; no reliable D call. V was pared by 7 bases and J by 4 bases, with 10 bases between. The CDR3 consists of 13 residues. CDR1 is SGHTA and CDR2 is FQGNSA in the germline V gene. The CDR3 DNA reads TGTGCCAGCACCGCAGGACCCACCGGGGAGCTGTTTTTT. Translating it yields CASTAGPTGELFF.